The source of this T cell receptor beta chain is a study of T cells in localized non-small cell lung cancer. General study points: Longer overall survival was seen with higher T cell density measured in blood. The highest T cell clonality was in uninvolved adjacent lung, above tumor. The appearance of a median approximately 60 of the top 100 tumor clones was seen in adjacent lung. Sequencing was restricted to one tumor region; therefore, heterogeneity remains possible.

Clones were sequenced by immunoSEQ multiplex PCR, and TCRdb holds only the in-frame ones, with some missing. The table lists about 2,200 clones, less than 40% of them singletons. This clone was seen a handful of times. Its cognate antigen is unknown. Germline-derived CDR1 and CDR2 are MGHRA and YSYEKL. Trimming shortened V by 0 bases and J by 14 bases, and 14 bases separated the two germline ends. The CDR3 sequence is 14 residues long. The source of this sequence is a female donor older than 55 with stage I squamous cell lung carcinoma. The genes are TRBV4-1 and TRBJ1-6; D is uncertain. Material: normal lung tissue next to the tumor, obtained before any cancer treatment. The CDR3 loop reads CASSQDIIERALHF. CDR3 coding DNA: TGCGCCAGCAGCCAAGATATAATCGAGAGAGCCCTCCACTTT.